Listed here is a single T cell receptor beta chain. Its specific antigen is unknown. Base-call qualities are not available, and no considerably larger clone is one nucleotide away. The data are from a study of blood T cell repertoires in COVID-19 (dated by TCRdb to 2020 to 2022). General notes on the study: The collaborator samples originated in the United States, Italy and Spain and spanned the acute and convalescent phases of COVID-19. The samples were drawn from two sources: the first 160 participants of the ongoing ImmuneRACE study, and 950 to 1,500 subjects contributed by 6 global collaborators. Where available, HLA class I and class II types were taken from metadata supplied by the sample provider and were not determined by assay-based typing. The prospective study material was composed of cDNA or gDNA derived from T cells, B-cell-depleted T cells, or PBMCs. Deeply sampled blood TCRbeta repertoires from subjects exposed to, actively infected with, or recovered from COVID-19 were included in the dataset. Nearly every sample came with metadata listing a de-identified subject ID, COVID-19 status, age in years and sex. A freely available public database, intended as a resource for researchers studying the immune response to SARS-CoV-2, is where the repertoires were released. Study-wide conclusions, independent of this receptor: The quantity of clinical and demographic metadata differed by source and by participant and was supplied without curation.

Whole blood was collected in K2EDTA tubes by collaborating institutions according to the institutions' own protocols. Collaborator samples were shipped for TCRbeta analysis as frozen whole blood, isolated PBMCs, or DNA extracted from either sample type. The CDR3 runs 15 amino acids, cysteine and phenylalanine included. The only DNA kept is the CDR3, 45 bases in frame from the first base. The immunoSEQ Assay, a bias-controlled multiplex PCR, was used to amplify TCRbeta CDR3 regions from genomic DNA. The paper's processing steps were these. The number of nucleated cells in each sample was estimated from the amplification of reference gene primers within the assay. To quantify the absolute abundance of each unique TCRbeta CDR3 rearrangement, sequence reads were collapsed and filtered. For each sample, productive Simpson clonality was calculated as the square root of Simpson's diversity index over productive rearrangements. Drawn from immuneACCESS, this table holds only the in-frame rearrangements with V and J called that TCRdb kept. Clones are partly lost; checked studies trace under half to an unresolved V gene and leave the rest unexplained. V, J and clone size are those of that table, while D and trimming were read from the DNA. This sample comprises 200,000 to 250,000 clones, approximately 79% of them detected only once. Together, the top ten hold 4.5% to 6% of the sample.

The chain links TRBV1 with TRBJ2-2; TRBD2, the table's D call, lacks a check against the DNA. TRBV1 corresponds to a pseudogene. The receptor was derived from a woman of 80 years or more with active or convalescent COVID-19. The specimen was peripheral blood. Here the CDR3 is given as CTSSQAGVNTGELFF. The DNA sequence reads TGCACCAGCAGCCAAGCGGGAGTGAACACCGGGGAGCTGTTTTTT.